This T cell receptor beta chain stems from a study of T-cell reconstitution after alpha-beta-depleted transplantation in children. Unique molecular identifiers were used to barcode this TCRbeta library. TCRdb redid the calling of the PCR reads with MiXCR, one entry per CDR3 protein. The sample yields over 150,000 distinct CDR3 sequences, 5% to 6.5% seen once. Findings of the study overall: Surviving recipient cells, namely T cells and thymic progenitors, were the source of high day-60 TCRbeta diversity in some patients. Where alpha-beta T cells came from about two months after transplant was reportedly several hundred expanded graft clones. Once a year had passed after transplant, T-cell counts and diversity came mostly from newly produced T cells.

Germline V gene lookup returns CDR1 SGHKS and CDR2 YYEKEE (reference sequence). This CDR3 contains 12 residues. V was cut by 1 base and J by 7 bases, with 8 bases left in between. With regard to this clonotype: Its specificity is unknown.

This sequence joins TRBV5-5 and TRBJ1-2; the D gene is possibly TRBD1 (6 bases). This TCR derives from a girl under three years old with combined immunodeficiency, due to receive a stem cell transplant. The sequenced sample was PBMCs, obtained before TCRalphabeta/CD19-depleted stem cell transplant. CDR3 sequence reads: CASSLTGTGYTF. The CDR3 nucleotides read TGTGCCAGCAGCTTGACAGGGACTGGCTACACCTTC.